The clone carrying this T cell receptor (beta chain) was recorded at least ten times. Its target is not known. RNA transcripts yielded amplified TCR beta CDR3 regions. HTBI primers primed a first-round RT-PCR, and a second-round multiplex PCR followed. TCRdb redid the calling of the multiplex PCR reads with MiXCR, one entry per CDR3 protein. The data hold about 220,000 distinct CDR3 sequences, with under 25% observed a single time. The sample originates from a study of Graves' ophthalmopathy and Graves' hyperthyroidism. Study details: The blood sample was drawn at first diagnosis and before any treatment.

Study results and limitations: In blood appeared most of the expanded thyroid clonotypes whose frequency exceeded 0.001.

The germline V gene has CDR1 SGHAT and CDR2 FQNNGV. There are 17 residues in the CDR3. V was trimmed by 5 bases and J by 5 bases, leaving 24 bases between them. The sequenced sample was peripheral blood. The gene calls are TRBV11-2 and TRBJ2-5; tentatively, D is TRBD1 or TRBD2 (5 bases each). The sequence was obtained from a woman in her forties or fifties with Graves' ophthalmopathy. Here the CDR3 DNA reads TGTGCCAGCAGCCTATCTACCGGGACCCTGGGCGGGGAGACCCAGTACTTC. It translates to CASSLSTGTLGGETQYF.